What follows are 22 T cell receptor beta chains derived from one specimen sequenced in a study of control samples from healthy donors and cancer patients. Data came from immunoSEQ multiplex PCR; TCRdb stores just in-frame clones and leaves some out. The sample includes over 85,000 clones, about 91% of them seen just once. The sequencing input was blood. The receptors come from a woman younger than 35 in good health.

This chain links TRBV19 with TRBJ1-5; 7 bases line up with TRBD1. The CDR3 has 15 amino acids. J lost 2 bases, V lost 1 base, and 2 bases had no gene match. Germline V lookup: CDR1 LNHDA, CDR2 SQIVND (reference sequence). This chain's CDR3 is CASSIGDRGNQPQHF. The CDR3 DNA reads as TGTGCCAGTAGTATAGGCGACAGGGGCAATCAGCCCCAGCATTTT.

This chain connects TRBV7-9 to TRBJ2-7; 8 positions agree with TRBD2. V shed 1 base, J shed 0 bases, and the junction held 8 bases outside the gene matches. The CDR3 is 17 amino acids. CDR1 and CDR2 from the germline V gene are SEHNR and FQNEAQ (reference sequence). CDR3 sequence reads: CASSLGSAGGVSYEQYF. The CDR3 bases are TGTGCCAGCAGCTTAGGGTCGGCGGGGGGAGTCTCCTACGAGCAGTACTTC.

The chain couples TRBV5-1 to TRBJ2-3; D is undetermined. Germline CDR1 and CDR2: SGHRS and YFSETQ. CDR3 size: 15 residues. V was cut by 0 bases and J by 2 bases, with 10 bases left in between. In DNA, the CDR3 is TGCGCCAGCAGCTTGGGTTCCCCATCCACAGATACGCAGTATTTT. Protein: CASSLGSPSTDTQYF.

The gene calls are TRBV7-9 and TRBJ2-3, with D unresolved. The germline V and J ends were trimmed by 2 bases and 3 bases, with 6 bases remaining between them. The CDR3 spans 13 residues. CDR1 and CDR2 from the germline V gene are SEHNR and FQNEAQ (reference sequence). The CDR3 region is CASSLPNTDTQYF. Written as DNA, the CDR3 is TGTGCCAGCAGCTTACCCAATACAGATACGCAGTATTTT.

The genes are TRBV4-2 and TRBJ1-6; tentatively, D is TRBD1 (5 bases). Trimming took 7 bases from V and 8 from J, leaving 18 bases between them. The CDR3 length is 15 residues. Germline-derived CDR1 and CDR2 are LGHNA and YNFKEQ. CDR3 sequence (DNA): TGTGCCAGCAACACTCCGGGCGGGGCTCATTCACCCCTCCACTTT. Its translation is CASNTPGGAHSPLHF.

V is TRBV10-3 and J is TRBJ1-1; a possible D gene is TRBD1 (5 bases). With 0 bases removed from V and 2 bases from J, the gap between germline ends came to 10 bases. There are 15 residues in the CDR3. Germline CDR1 reads ENHRY; CDR2 reads SYGVKD. Here the CDR3 DNA reads TGTGCCATCAGTGAGTCCTCAGGGTTAAACACTGAAGCTTTCTTT. Translated: CAISESSGLNTEAFF.

This chain uses TRBV4-2 with TRBJ2-3, with a possible D match to TRBD1 (7 bases). There are 16 residues in the CDR3. The V end was cut by 5 bases, the J end by 3 bases, with 18 bases between. Per the germline V gene, CDR1 is LGHNA and CDR2 is YNFKEQ. The CDR3 DNA is TGTGCCAGCAGCTCTGACGGAGGGGGCTGGACAGATACGCAGTATTTT. Protein product: CASSSDGGGWTDTQYF.

Turning to this clone: An end of the junction does not agree with germline; a read error may underlie this. This chain joins TRBV4-2 and TRBJ2-7; D is uncertain. The germline CDR1 and CDR2 sequences are LGHNA and YNFKEQ. The CDR3 loop spans 14 amino acids. The CDR3 protein is CAGSQVGSDYEQYF. For the CDR3, the DNA is TGTGCCGGCAGCCAAGTCGGCAGCGACTACGAGCAGTACTTC.

The chain has TRBV27 and TRBJ2-5; 13 bases are shared with TRBD2. This CDR3 has 14 residues. Germline lookup yields CDR1 MNHEY and CDR2 SMNVEV (reference sequence). Trimming at V came to 5 bases and at J to 5 bases, leaving 2 bases not matched to a gene. The CDR3 nucleotides are TGTGCCAGCAGTACACTAGCGGGGGGGGAGACCCAGTACTTC. As protein: CASSTLAGGETQYF.

In DNA, the CDR3 is TGTGCCAGCAGCCAAAAAGAAATTCTGGCACTGGGTAAGGAAAAACTGTTTTTT. Translated: CASSQKEILALGKEKLFF. The V and J genes are TRBV3-1 (or the pseudogene TRBV3-2) and TRBJ1-4; D is unclear. Per germline, CDR1 LGHDT and CDR2 YNNKEL (reference sequence). The CDR3 is made up of 18 amino acids. Trimming took 2 bases from V and 8 from J, leaving 24 bases between them.

The chain joins TRBV6-5 to TRBJ1-6; D ambiguous. CDR1 is MNHEY and CDR2 is SVGAGI in the germline V gene. The CDR3 totals 16 residues. Between the trimmed V and J ends, which lost 0 bases and 7 bases, there was a span of 13 bases. Here the CDR3 reads CASSYSRTVANSPLHF. CDR3 in DNA: TGTGCCAGCAGTTACTCACGGACGGTAGCCAATTCACCCCTCCACTTT.

Here the CDR3 reads CASSLATGGGTDTQYF. DNA of the CDR3: TGTGCCAGCAGCTTAGCTACAGGGGGGGGCACAGATACGCAGTATTTT. The chain carries TRBV7-3 and TRBJ2-3, with a possible D match to TRBD1 (8 bases). The CDR3 contains 16 residues. CDR1 is SGHTA, CDR2 FQGTGA, per germline. Trimming took off 2 bases at V and 1 base at J, with 13 bases between the two ends.

The chain has TRBV24-1 and TRBJ2-3; D uncertain. Germline V CDR1 and CDR2: KGHDR, SFDVKD. Between the trimmed V and J ends, which lost 4 bases and 2 bases, there was a span of 15 bases. The CDR3 is 16 amino acids. This chain's CDR3 is CATSDPQAPATDTQYF. The DNA for the CDR3 is TGTGCCACCAGTGACCCCCAGGCACCCGCCACAGATACGCAGTATTTT.

The chain combines TRBV6-5 with TRBJ1-6, with a possible D match to TRBD1 (5 bases). Deletions cut 8 bases from V and 4 bases from J, with 9 bases between. The CDR3 spans 13 residues. Germline CDR1 and CDR2: MNHEY and SVGAGI. This CDR3 is CASLDSYNSPLHF. DNA for the CDR3: TGTGCCAGCCTCGACAGTTATAATTCACCCCTCCACTTT.

The count of this clone is one. The rearrangement uses TRBV14 and TRBJ2-3, with TRBD2 identical over 9 bases. The CDR3 covers 16 residues. Germline CDR1 reads SGHDN; CDR2 reads FVKESK. The ends lost 4 bases at V and 4 bases at J; junction bases unmatched: 9. CDR3 in amino acids: CASSRRLAEVPDTQYF. The CDR3 region has the DNA TGTGCCAGCAGCCGGCGACTAGCGGAAGTCCCAGATACGCAGTATTTT.

CDR3 sequence reads: CASRTLAGNKANEQFF. Written as DNA, the CDR3 is TGTGCCAGCAGAACCCTAGCGGGAAATAAAGCCAATGAGCAGTTCTTC. V gene TRBV5-8 combines with J gene TRBJ2-1, with 9 nucleotides matching TRBD2. The CDR3 extends over 16 amino acids. With 5 bases clipped from V and 6 bases from J, the junction kept 12 bases outside the gene matches. CDR1 and CDR2 from the germline V gene are SGHTS and YDEGEE. The variable domain in full, with the rest retrieved from reference TRBV5-8 and TRBJ2-1, is EAGVTQSPTHLIKTRGQQATLRCSPISGHTSVYWYQQALGLGLQFLLWYDEGEERNRGNFPPRFSGRQFPNYSSELNVNALELEDSALYLCASRTLAGNKANEQFFGPGTRLTVL.

The chain joins TRBV5-1 to TRBJ2-3; 11 nucleotides line up with TRBD2. Germline V gene sequence: CDR1 SGHRS, CDR2 YFSETQ. The CDR3 length is 21 residues. V shed 4 bases and J 0 bases; nucleotides not matched to a gene: 19. The CDR3 nucleotides are TGCGCCAGCAGCACGCAACCGGGACAGGGATTAGCGGGGGGGAGCACAGATACGCAGTATTTT. This gives the protein CASSTQPGQGLAGGSTDTQYF.

The chain has TRBV18 and TRBJ1-6; D is unclear. Trimming took 3 bases from V and 7 from J, leaving 13 bases between them. The CDR3 has 15 amino acids. Per germline, CDR1 KGHSH and CDR2 LQKENI. The CDR3 region is CASSPMTLRNSPLHF. CDR3 sequence (DNA): TGTGCCAGCTCACCGATGACGCTGAGAAATTCACCCCTCCACTTT.

This clone was counted a few times. The chain links TRBV6-5 to TRBJ1-5, with D possibly being TRBD1 (5 bases). V lost 5 bases and J 3 bases, leaving 11 bases between the germline ends. The CDR3 is 14 amino acids. Looked up from germline, CDR1 is MNHEY and CDR2 is SVGAGI. The CDR3 is CASSPDSLNQPQHF. CDR3 sequence (DNA): TGTGCCAGCAGTCCCGACAGTCTCAATCAGCCCCAGCATTTT.

J is TRBJ2-2 and V is TRBV7-3, with a tentative D call TRBD1 (6 bases). The CDR3 consists of 16 residues. Germline V gene data show CDR1 as SGHTA and CDR2 as FQGTGA. V dropped 5 bases and J dropped 0 bases, with 13 bases sitting between them. CDR3 coding DNA: TGTGCCAGCAGCGTACAGGGCTTCGCGAACACCGGGGAGCTGTTTTTT. This sequence encodes CASSVQGFANTGELFF.

This clone was found many times. The gene calls are TRBV6-5 and TRBJ2-7, with TRBD2 matching over 8 bases. There are 14 residues in the CDR3. CDR1 MNHEY and CDR2 SVGAGI come from the germline V gene. V shed 6 bases and J 5 bases; nucleotides not matched to a gene: 9. As DNA, the CDR3 is TGTGCCAGCAGACCGGGACTAGTTGTCAACGAGCAGTACTTC. This encodes CASRPGLVVNEQYF.

This chain connects TRBV6-5 to TRBJ1-4, with D unclear. The CDR3 is made up of 14 amino acids. V gave up 8 bases and J gave up 7 bases, with 17 bases separating them. Per germline, CDR1 MNHEY and CDR2 SVGAGI. The CDR3 sequence is CASAEGTPREKLFF. As DNA, the CDR3 is TGTGCCAGCGCGGAGGGTACCCCTCGTGAAAAACTGTTTTTT.